Presented here are 16 T cell receptor beta chains from one specimen sequenced in a study of T-cell reconstitution after alpha-beta-depleted transplantation in children. Preparation of the TCRbeta library used unique molecular identifiers. TCRdb reprocessed the PCR reads with MiXCR, giving one entry per CDR3 protein. The profile covers about 480,000 distinct CDR3 sequences, with around 12% appearing a single time and around 5.6% taken by the ten largest. The sample consisted of PBMCs from the stem cell graft donor, taken from the stem cell graft. The receptors originated from a human donor who donated a stem cell graft to a child with combined immunodeficiency.

This clonotype was picked up many times. The chain recombines TRBV12-3 or TRBV12-4 with TRBJ2-1, with no clear D. The V end was cut by 3 bases, the J end by 10 bases, with 7 bases between. This CDR3 has 11 residues. DNA of the CDR3: TGTGCCAGCAGTTTCCTCCGGGAGCAGTTCTTC. Protein product: CASSFLREQFF.

This clonotype has at least ten counts. V usage is TRBV12-3 or TRBV12-4 and J usage is TRBJ1-5; 7 bases are a match to TRBD1. The CDR3 totals 13 residues. The J segment lost 6 bases and the V segment lost 6 bases, leaving 5 bases of the junction unmatched. CDR3 loop: CASSPGTVQPQHF. CDR3 bases: TGTGCCAGCAGCCCAGGGACAGTTCAGCCCCAGCATTTT.

This chain joins TRBV7-9 and TRBJ2-3; 8 positions agree with TRBD2. J was trimmed by 0 bases and V by 3 bases; bases with no gene match: 8. CDR1 and CDR2 (germline): SEHNR, FQNEAQ (reference sequence). The CDR3 is made up of 17 amino acids. The CDR3 DNA is TGTGCCAGCAGCTTCCGGGAGGGACCGACTAGCACAGATACGCAGTATTTT. Translated, it gives CASSFREGPTSTDTQYF.

This clonotype was counted at least ten times. The V call is TRBV29-1, the J call TRBJ1-1, with unresolved D. The CDR3 has 14 residues. V was pared by 2 bases and J by 0 bases, with 10 bases between. Germline V gene sequence: CDR1 SQVTM, CDR2 ANQGSEA. This chain's CDR3 is CSVEKHLMNTEAFF. The CDR3 DNA is TGCAGCGTTGAAAAACATTTAATGAACACTGAAGCTTTCTTT.

At least ten counts were recorded for this clonotype. The chain couples TRBV12-3 or TRBV12-4 to TRBJ2-7; 8 bases are a match to TRBD2. V trimming: 2 bases; J trimming: 3 bases; junction bases outside the gene matches: 3. The CDR3 consists of 14 residues. The CDR3 region is CASSLREGSYEQYF. The CDR3, as DNA: TGTGCCAGCAGTTTACGGGAGGGTAGCTACGAGCAGTACTTC.

This clonotype has at least ten counts. The CDR3: CASSRGAGGPSTDTQYF. Written as DNA, the CDR3 is TGTGCCAGCAGCCGAGGAGCGGGGGGCCCTAGCACAGATACGCAGTATTTT. The chain combines TRBV12-3 or TRBV12-4 with TRBJ2-3; 9 bases map to TRBD2. The V gene end was trimmed by 6 bases and the J gene end by 0 bases; junction bases not matched to a gene: 10. The CDR3 totals 17 residues.

The chain uses TRBV9 and TRBJ2-1, with TRBD2 matching 8 bases. CDR3 length: 15 residues. CDR1 and CDR2 from the germline V gene are SGDLS and YYNGEE. V gave up 4 bases and J gave up 2 bases; unmatched junction bases: 5. The CDR3 protein is CASSPGGLAYNEQFF. In DNA, the CDR3 is TGTGCCAGCAGCCCGGGGGGGCTAGCCTACAATGAGCAGTTCTTC.

The table lists this clonotype with many counts. The gene calls are TRBV5-1 and TRBJ2-7, with 7 nucleotides matching TRBD2. The CDR3 is 14 amino acids. With 0 bases clipped from V and 3 bases from J, the junction kept 3 bases outside the gene matches. Germline V gene sequence: CDR1 SGHRS, CDR2 YFSETQ. In nucleotides, the CDR3 is TGCGCCAGCAGCTTGGGTAGCGGGTACTACGAGCAGTACTTC. Protein product: CASSLGSGYYEQYF.

V gene TRBV10-3 combines with J gene TRBJ2-1; unclear D gene. CDR3 length: 16 amino acids. V lost 2 bases to trimming and J lost 2 bases, with 13 bases between them. Per germline, CDR1 ENHRY and CDR2 SYGVKD. This CDR3 reads CAISEPHQTTYNEQFF. In nucleotides, the CDR3 is TGTGCCATCAGTGAGCCCCACCAAACAACCTACAATGAGCAGTTCTTC.

This clonotype was seen at least ten times. This chain links TRBV12-3 or TRBV12-4 with TRBJ2-1; 12 bases line up with TRBD2. V trimming: 5 bases; J trimming: 5 bases; junction bases outside the gene matches: 1. CDR3 length equals 14 residues. Here the CDR3 DNA reads TGTGCCAGCAGTGGACTAGCGGGAAACAATGAGCAGTTCTTC. Residues: CASSGLAGNNEQFF.

The rearrangement links TRBV25-1 to TRBJ2-1, with 12 positions matching TRBD1. The V gene end was trimmed by 4 bases and the J gene end by 2 bases; junction bases not matched to a gene: 0. This CDR3 is built from 15 residues. From germline, CDR1 is MGHDK and CDR2 SYGVNS. The CDR3 loop reads CASSGDRGPYNEQFF. CDR3 in DNA: TGTGCCAGCAGTGGGGACAGGGGGCCCTACAATGAGCAGTTCTTC.

V usage is TRBV7-6 and J usage is TRBJ2-1; D gene ambiguous. Germline V gene sequence: CDR1 SGHVS, CDR2 FNYEAQ. Trimming stripped 11 bases from V and 4 bases from J, with 12 bases between. The CDR3 totals 12 residues. In DNA form, the CDR3 reads TGTGCCGGTCCCGAGAGGTACAATGAGCAGTTCTTC. It specifies CAGPERYNEQFF. The variable domain in full, with the rest retrieved from reference TRBV7-6 and TRBJ2-1, is GAGVSQSPRYKVTKRGQDVALRCDPISGHVSLYWYRQALGQGPEFLTYFNYEAQQDKSGLPNDRFSAERPEGSISTLTIQRTEQRDSAMYRCAGPERYNEQFFGPGTRLTVL.

CDR3 in amino acids: CASSQEGLAGDTGELFF. The CDR3 DNA follows: TGCGCCAGCAGCCAAGAAGGGCTAGCGGGAGACACCGGGGAGCTGTTTTTT. The chain combines TRBV4-3 with TRBJ2-2, with TRBD2 identical over 10 bases. The CDR3 consists of 17 residues. Unmatched junction bases numbered 4, after V lost 0 bases and J lost 3 bases. In germline, CDR1 is LGHNA, CDR2 YSLEER.

The chain couples TRBV12-3 or TRBV12-4 to TRBJ1-1, with TRBD1 identical over 10 bases. The J segment lost 10 bases and the V segment lost 4 bases, leaving 9 bases of the junction unmatched. The CDR3 extends over 14 amino acids. The CDR3, as DNA: TGTGCCAGCAGTTGGACACCGGGACAGGGGAGAGCTTTCTTT. As protein: CASSWTPGQGRAFF.

This clonotype was observed a handful of times. The rearrangement uses TRBV6-5 and TRBJ2-6; D uncertain. Germline loops: CDR1 MNHEY, CDR2 SVGAGI. The V end lost 2 bases, the J end lost 4 bases, and 9 bases lay between the germline ends. There are 15 residues in the CDR3. CDR3 region: CASSYDGLGANVLTF. The CDR3, as DNA: TGTGCCAGCAGTTACGACGGTCTAGGGGCCAACGTCCTGACTTTC.

The V gene is TRBV29-1, the J gene TRBJ1-1; D gene ambiguous. The V gene lost 0 bases and the J gene lost 6 bases, with 8 bases spanning the gap. The CDR3 contains 12 residues. Germline V gives CDR1 SQVTM, CDR2 ANQGSEA. The CDR3, as DNA: TGCAGCGTTGAAGAAGGGCGATCTGAAGCTTTCTTT. It specifies CSVEEGRSEAFF.